Below, 26 T cell receptor beta chains from the same sample are listed, as sequenced in a study of T cells after yellow fever vaccination. MiXCR was run by TCRdb on the 5' RACE reads, yielding one entry per CDR3 protein. The sample gives tens of thousands of distinct CDR3 sequences, 7.5% to 8% of which show up once; about 40% is in the top ten. The specimen comprised CD8+ T cells sorted from PBMCs, sampled on the day of the yellow fever booster vaccination. These receptors originate from a man younger than 40 who received the YFV17D yellow fever vaccine.

This clonotype was found a few times. The chain links TRBV7-6 to TRBJ2-3; D might be TRBD2 (6 bases). The CDR3 runs to 14 residues. V dropped 5 bases and J dropped 1 base, with 10 bases sitting between them. The germline V gene encodes CDR1 SGHVS and CDR2 FNYEAQ. CDR3 sequence: CASSPSSGTDTQYF. CDR3 nucleotide sequence: TGTGCCAGCAGCCCATCTAGCGGCACAGATACGCAGTATTTT.

This clonotype has a handful of counts. The chain joins TRBV27 to TRBJ1-2; 7 bases are a match to TRBD1. The germline gives CDR1 MNHEY, CDR2 SMNVEV (reference sequence). Losses at the gene ends were 3 bases for V and 6 bases for J; bases not matched to a gene: 10. This CDR3 region has 15 residues. As DNA, the CDR3 is TGTGCCAGCAGTTTGGGGGCAGGGGGATTTCATGGCTACACCTTC. Translated: CASSLGAGGFHGYTF.

This clonotype was detected only a few times. Written as DNA, the CDR3 is TGTGCCAGCAGCTCCCCTTCCGGTGGCGAGCAGTACTTC. The encoded protein is CASSSPSGGEQYF. The chain joins TRBV7-9 to TRBJ2-7; D is undetermined. The CDR3 length is 13 residues. CDR1 and CDR2 (germline): SEHNR, FQNEAQ (reference sequence). Deletions cut 4 bases from V and 6 bases from J, with 13 bases between.

The sample holds a few counts of this clonotype. This chain joins TRBV10-1 and TRBJ1-2, with 8 nucleotides matching TRBD1. Germline V gene data show CDR1 as WNHNN and CDR2 as SYGVQD (reference sequence). Losses at the gene ends were 4 bases for V and 5 bases for J; bases not matched to a gene: 12. This CDR3 spans 16 amino acids. In DNA form, the CDR3 reads TGCGCCAGCAGTGGCCAAGTTGGACAGGGAATTTATGGCTACACCTTC. Its translation is CASSGQVGQGIYGYTF.

The sample holds many counts of this clonotype. The chain combines TRBV5-1 with TRBJ2-7, with TRBD1 matching 8 bases. The V gene's germline CDR1 is SGHRS and CDR2 YFSETQ. Trimming took 4 bases from V and 5 from J; bases not matched to a gene: 8. The CDR3 consists of 14 residues. The CDR3 is CASSLGQGADEQYF. The CDR3 DNA reads as TGCGCCAGCAGCCTCGGGCAGGGGGCAGACGAGCAGTACTTC.

A few counts support this clonotype. The gene calls are TRBV12-3 or TRBV12-4 and TRBJ2-1; 10 nucleotides line up with TRBD2. This CDR3 spans 17 amino acids. The V segment lost 6 bases and the J segment 8 bases; nucleotides outside the gene matches: 16. For the CDR3, the DNA is TGTGCCAGCAGCCCGCCCCGGTCAGCGGGAGGGGTAGATGAGCAGTTCTTC. It translates to CASSPPRSAGGVDEQFF.

Worth noting for this clonotype: It may be a read error: a sequence one base away is much more abundant. This chain links TRBV10-3 with TRBJ2-7; 7 bases are shared with TRBD1. Germline CDR1 ENHRY, CDR2 SYGVKD. This CDR3 is 13 amino acids long. J lost 6 bases, V lost 10 bases, and 12 bases had no gene match. The CDR3 loop is CATLGQAGREQYF. The CDR3 nucleotides are TGTGCCACCCTAGGACAGGCTGGACGCGAGCAGTACTTC.

The V gene is TRBV19, the J gene TRBJ1-5, with a tentative D call TRBD1 (6 bases). CDR3 length: 14 amino acids. Germline V gene lookup returns CDR1 LNHDA and CDR2 SQIVND (reference sequence). The V end lost 9 bases, the J end lost 6 bases, and 18 bases lay between the germline ends. The CDR3: CASLGGTWSQPQHF. The CDR3 nucleotides read TGTGCCAGCCTCGGCGGGACATGGAGTCAGCCCCAGCATTTT. The full variable domain, its missing parts supplied by reference TRBV19 and TRBJ1-5, is DGGITQSPKYLFRKEGQNVTLSCEQNLNHDAMYWYRQDPGQGLRLIYYSQIVNDFQKGDIAEGYSVSREKKESFPLTVTSAQKNPTAFYLCASLGGTWSQPQHFGDGTRLSIL.

The chain recombines TRBV7-8 with TRBJ1-1; D uncertain. The CDR3 length is 13 residues. With 1 base removed from V and 6 bases from J, the gap between germline ends came to 9 bases. CDR1 is SGHVS, CDR2 FQNEAQ, per germline. The CDR3 DNA reads TGTGCCAGCAGCTTAGTTGGGGTTTCTGAAGCTTTCTTT. This sequence encodes CASSLVGVSEAFF.

This clonotype was counted at least ten times. V gene TRBV7-2 combines with J gene TRBJ2-3, with a tentative D call TRBD2 (6 bases). The CDR3 extends over 13 amino acids. The germline V gene encodes CDR1 SGHTA and CDR2 FQGNSA. V was clipped by 0 bases and J by 6 bases, with 7 bases between them. CDR3 bases: TGTGCCAGCAGCTTAGCCGGGAGTGATACGCAGTATTTT. Its translation: CASSLAGSDTQYF.

The chain links TRBV9 to TRBJ2-5; D call uncertain. The germline V and J ends were trimmed by 0 bases and 3 bases, with 9 bases remaining between them. From germline, CDR1 is SGDLS and CDR2 YYNGEE. The CDR3 has 14 residues. CDR3 loop: CASSVDGGKETQYF. Here the CDR3 DNA reads TGTGCCAGCAGCGTAGATGGCGGAAAAGAGACCCAGTACTTC.

In this sample, this clonotype turned up once. A junction boundary mismatches the germline segment, possibly from a read error. The genes are TRBV27 and TRBJ1-2; D is uncertain. In germline, CDR1 is MNHEY, CDR2 SMNVEV (reference sequence). There are 13 residues in the CDR3. The CDR3 region has the DNA TGTGCCAGCAGTTTAAAGGAACACTATGTCTACACCTTC. It yields the protein CASSLKEHYVYTF.

This clonotype showed up many times. V and J are TRBV5-1 and TRBJ2-1; 12 nucleotides agree with TRBD2. V lost 0 bases and J lost 8; bases outside the gene matches: 6. The CDR3 is 16 residues long. Germline V gives CDR1 SGHRS, CDR2 YFSETQ. The CDR3 sequence is CASSLEELAGGDEQFF. CDR3 nucleotides: TGCGCCAGCAGCTTGGAGGAGCTAGCGGGAGGGGATGAGCAGTTCTTC.

V and J are TRBV21-1 and TRBJ2-7; the D call in the table, TRBD2, was not verified against the DNA. TRBV21-1 is deemed a pseudogene. The CDR3 is made up of 13 amino acids. CDR3 nucleotide sequence: TGTGCCAGCTCATGGAGGCCTAGCCACGAGCAGTACTTC. Amino acids: CASSWRPSHEQYF.

V is TRBV29-1 and J is TRBJ2-2; D not resolved. Trimming left V 2 bases short and J 7 bases short, with 5 bases between. Germline CDR1 reads SQVTM; CDR2 reads ANQGSEA. This CDR3 has 11 amino acids. The CDR3 DNA sequence: TGCAGCGTTGAACTAATCGGGGAGCTGTTTTTT. It translates to CSVELIGELFF.

This clonotype was seen a few times. The rearrangement uses TRBV20-1 and TRBJ2-7, with 7 bases fitting TRBD1. Germline V gives CDR1 DFQATT, CDR2 SNEGSKA (reference sequence). CDR3 length: 15 amino acids. The junction had 10 bases not matched to a gene; V was cut back by 5 bases and J by 0 bases. The CDR3 region is CSAAVTGTPSYEQYF. In DNA, the CDR3 is TGCAGTGCTGCTGTGACAGGGACCCCCTCCTACGAGCAGTACTTC.

The chain combines TRBV7-8 with TRBJ2-4; D may be TRBD1 or TRBD2 (5 bases each). V was trimmed by 2 bases and J by 5 bases, leaving 13 bases between them. CDR3 length equals 15 residues. Per the germline V gene, CDR1 is SGHVS and CDR2 is FQNEAQ. CDR3 protein: CASSLMGERENIQYF. Here the CDR3 DNA reads TGTGCCAGCAGCTTAATGGGGGAGAGGGAAAACATTCAGTACTTC.

Only a few counts were recorded for this clonotype. This chain uses TRBV7-3 with TRBJ2-3; D is uncertain. V lost 2 bases and J lost 2, with 20 bases in between. Germline-derived CDR1 and CDR2 are SGHTA and FQGTGA. This CDR3 comprises 18 residues. In DNA, the CDR3 is TGTGCCAGCAGCTTATTCGCATCTTTTGCGGACGACACAGATACGCAGTATTTT. This codes for CASSLFASFADDTDTQYF.

This clonotype was observed many times. V and J are TRBV10-3 and TRBJ2-5; D remains unclear. Deletions cut 2 bases from V and 2 bases from J, with 6 bases between. The CDR3 extends over 13 amino acids. Germline V gives CDR1 ENHRY, CDR2 SYGVKD. CDR3 sequence: CAISERKQETQYF. CDR3 bases: TGTGCCATCAGTGAGAGAAAACAAGAGACCCAGTACTTC.

This clonotype has just a few counts. This rearrangement joins TRBV27 to TRBJ1-4, with D unresolved. Germline-derived CDR1 and CDR2 are MNHEY and SMNVEV (reference sequence). Trimming shortened V by 2 bases and J by 0 bases, and 10 bases separated the two germline ends. This CDR3 spans 16 amino acids. CDR3 sequence (DNA): TGTGCCAGCAGTTTACTACCCGTTGCAACTAATGAAAAACTGTTTTTT. Translation gives CASSLLPVATNEKLFF.

This clonotype came up many times. The chain links TRBV5-1 to TRBJ2-3; D perhaps matches TRBD2 (5 bases). This CDR3 is built from 15 residues. Germline CDR1 and CDR2: SGHRS and YFSETQ. Trimming took 5 bases from V and 3 from J, leaving 16 bases between them. As DNA, the CDR3 is TGCGCCAGCAGGGCCGGTGACTATCAAACAGATACGCAGTATTTT. Translation gives CASRAGDYQTDTQYF.

The gene calls are TRBV7-3 and TRBJ2-2, with D possibly matching TRBD2 (5 bases). This CDR3 is built from 12 residues. CDR1 is SGHTA and CDR2 is FQGTGA in the germline V gene. With 5 bases removed from V and 7 bases from J, the gap between germline ends came to 8 bases. The CDR3 bases are TGTGCCAGCAGCGCGGGCAGCGGGGAGCTGTTTTTT. This translates into CASSAGSGELFF. The full variable domain, rest sourced from reference TRBV7-3 and TRBJ2-2, is GAGVSQTPSNKVTEKGKYVELRCDPISGHTALYWYRQSLGQGPEFLIYFQGTGAADDSGLPNDRFFAVRPEGSVSTLKIQRTERGDSAVYLCASSAGSGELFFGEGSRLTVL.

The chain carries TRBV27 and TRBJ1-5; D ambiguous. Germline V lookup: CDR1 MNHEY, CDR2 SMNVEV (reference sequence). With 5 bases removed from V and 0 bases from J, the gap between germline ends came to 11 bases. The length of the CDR3 is 15 residues. CDR3 protein: CASSPFLYSNQPQHF. The CDR3 DNA is TGTGCCAGCAGTCCTTTCTTATATAGCAATCAGCCCCAGCATTTT.

The rearrangement links TRBV18 to TRBJ2-2, with a tentative D call TRBD1 (5 bases). V dropped 6 bases and J dropped 4 bases, with 12 bases sitting between them. The germline gives CDR1 KGHSH, CDR2 LQKENI. The CDR3 loop spans 14 amino acids. CDR3 in amino acids: CASSFQGLTGELFF. The CDR3 DNA is TGTGCCAGCTCGTTCCAGGGCCTCACCGGGGAGCTGTTTTTT. Filled out from reference TRBV18 and TRBJ2-2, the complete variable domain reads NAGVMQNPRHLVRRRGQEARLRCSPMKGHSHVYWYRQLPEEGLKFMVYLQKENIIDESGMPKERFSAEFPKEGPSILRIQQVVRGDSAAYFCASSFQGLTGELFFGEGSRLTVL.

This clonotype has a handful of counts. The CDR3 spells CASSQDSGNTGELFF. CDR3 DNA: TGCGCCAGCAGCCAGGATAGCGGGAACACCGGGGAGCTGTTTTTT. The J gene is TRBJ2-2, the V gene TRBV4-3, with TRBD2 as a possible D gene (6 bases). The CDR3 contains 15 residues. Germline V gene data show CDR1 as LGHNA and CDR2 as YSLEER. Between the trimmed V and J ends, which lost 3 bases and 1 base, there was a span of 9 bases.

This clonotype was found once. A much larger clone differs from this one at a single base, so this may be a read error. The chain links TRBV5-1 to TRBJ2-1; D gene uncertain. The CDR3 has 12 amino acids. Germline loops: CDR1 SGHRS, CDR2 YFSETQ. The germline V and J ends were trimmed by 0 bases and 15 bases, with 13 bases remaining between them. This CDR3 is CASSLDRTLRFF. CDR3 coding DNA: TGCGCCAGCAGCTTGGATAGAACCTTGCGGTTCTTC.